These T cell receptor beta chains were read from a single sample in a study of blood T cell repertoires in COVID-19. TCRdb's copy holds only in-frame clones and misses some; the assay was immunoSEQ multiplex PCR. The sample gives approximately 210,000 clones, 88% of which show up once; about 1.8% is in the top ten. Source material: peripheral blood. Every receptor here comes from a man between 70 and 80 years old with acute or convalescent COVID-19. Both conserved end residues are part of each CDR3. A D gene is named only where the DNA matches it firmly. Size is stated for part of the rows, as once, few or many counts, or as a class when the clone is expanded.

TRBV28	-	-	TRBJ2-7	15	TGTGCCAGCACCCCATGGGGGGAAGGAGCCTACGAGCAGTACTTC	CASTPWGEGAYEQYF
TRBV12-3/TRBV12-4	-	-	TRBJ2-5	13	TGTGCCAGCAGTTTCGGGGGTAGGGAGACCCAGTACTTC	CASSFGGRETQYF
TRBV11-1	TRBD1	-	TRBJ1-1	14	TGTGCCAGCAGCCGACAGGGGGCGAACACTGAAGCTTTCTTT	CASSRQGANTEAFF
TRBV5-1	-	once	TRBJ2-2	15	TGCGCCAGCAGCGTTGGGAACAGGGATTCCGGGGAGCTGTTTTTT	CASSVGNRDSGELFF
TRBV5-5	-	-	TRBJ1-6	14	TGTGCCAGCAGCTTTGCAGAAGGGGCTTCACCCCTCCACTTT	CASSFAEGASPLHF
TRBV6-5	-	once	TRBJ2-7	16	TGTGCCAGCAGTTACTCGACCGGGTCCTCGCCTGTCGAGCAGTACTTC	CASSYSTGSSPVEQYF
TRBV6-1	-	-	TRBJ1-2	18	TGTGCCAGCAGTGAACAAGGGAAGATAAGACAGCGATACTATGGCTACACCTTC	CASSEQGKIRQRYYGYTF
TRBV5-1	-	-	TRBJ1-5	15	TGCGCCAGCAGCTTGGGAGCGGTTAGCAATCAGCCCCAGCATTTT	CASSLGAVSNQPQHF
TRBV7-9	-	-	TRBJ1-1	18	TGTGCCAGCAGCTCTGATGCGCTCCTTGGGGGGTTTTACACTGAAGCTTTCTTT	CASSSDALLGGFYTEAFF
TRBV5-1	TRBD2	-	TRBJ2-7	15	TGCGCCAGCAGCCCTTCTAGCGGAGCCTCCTACGAGCAGTACTTC	CASSPSSGASYEQYF
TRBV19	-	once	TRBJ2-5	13	TGTGCCAGTAGAACAGGGTCTCAAGAGACCCAGTACTTC	CASRTGSQETQYF
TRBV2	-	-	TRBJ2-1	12	TGTGCCAGCAAGGTAGCGGCCAATGAGCAGTTCTTC	CASKVAANEQFF
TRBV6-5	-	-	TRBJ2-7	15	TGTGCCAGCAGCTCCACTGGGACAAGGAAGAACGAGCAGTACTTC	CASSSTGTRKNEQYF
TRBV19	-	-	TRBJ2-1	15	TGTGCCAGTAGTATGGGGCACCAGGGCTACAATGAGCAGTTCTTC	CASSMGHQGYNEQFF
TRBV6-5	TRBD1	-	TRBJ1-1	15	TGTGCCAGCAGTTTCCGAAGACAGGGAAACACTGAAGCTTTCTTT	CASSFRRQGNTEAFF
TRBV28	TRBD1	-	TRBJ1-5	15	TGTGCCAGCAGTTTCCTGACAGGGGGAGGTCAGCCCCAGCATTTT	CASSFLTGGGQPQHF
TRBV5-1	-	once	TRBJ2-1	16	TGCGCCAGCAGCTTGGAGGCACAGGGATCTGGCCATGAGCAGTTCTTC	CASSLEAQGSGHEQFF
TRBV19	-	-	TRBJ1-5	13	TGTGCCAGTAGTTTCTCCAGGGATCAGCCCCAGCATTTT	CASSFSRDQPQHF
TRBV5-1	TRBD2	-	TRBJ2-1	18	TGCGCCAGCAGCTCGAACTGGGGACTAGCGGGTGCCCCCAATGAGCAGTTCTTC	CASSSNWGLAGAPNEQFF
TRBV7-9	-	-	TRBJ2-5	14	TGTGCCAGCAGGGGGTGGCGGGACCAAGAGACCCAGTACTTC	CASRGWRDQETQYF
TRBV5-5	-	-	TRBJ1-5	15	TGTGCCAGCAGCTTAGGGGGGGCGCTCAGTCAGCCCCAGCATTTT	CASSLGGALSQPQHF
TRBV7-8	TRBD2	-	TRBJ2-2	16	TGTGCCAGCAGCTTAGGTGCGGGGGGCGAGGCCGGGGAGCTGTTTTTT	CASSLGAGGEAGELFF
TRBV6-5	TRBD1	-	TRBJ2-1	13	TGTGCCAGCAGCCCCCACGGTCAGGGGGCCAGGTTCTTC	CASSPHGQGARFF
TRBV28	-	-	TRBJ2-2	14	TGTGCCAGCAGTATACTAGCTGACACCGGGGAGCTGTTTTTT	CASSILADTGELFF
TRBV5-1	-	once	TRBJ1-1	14	TGCGCCAGCAGCTCGGGGGACGGGGGGACTGAAGCTTTCTTT	CASSSGDGGTEAFF
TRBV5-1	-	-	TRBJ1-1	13	TGCGCCAGCAGCCCCCGGGACATAACTGAAGCTTTCTTT	CASSPRDITEAFF
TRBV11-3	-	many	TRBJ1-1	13	TGTGCCAGCAGCTCCTTACAGAACACTGAAGCTTTCTTT	CASSSLQNTEAFF
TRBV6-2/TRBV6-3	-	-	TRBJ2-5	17	TGTGCCAGCAGTTACTCTTCCCGGGACACCCAAAGAGGAGCCCAGTACTTC	CASSYSSRDTQRGAQYF
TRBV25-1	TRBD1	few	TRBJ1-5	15	TGTGCCAGCAGGACAGGGCAGAAAAGCAATCAGCCCCAGCATTTT	CASRTGQKSNQPQHF
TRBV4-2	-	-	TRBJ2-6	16	TGTGCCAGCAGCCAAGACACCCAGTCTGGGGCCAACGTCCTGACTTTC	CASSQDTQSGANVLTF
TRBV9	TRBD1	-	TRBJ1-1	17	TGTGCCAGCAGCGCCTCACCACAGGGGGCGGGGGACACTGAAGCTTTCTTT	CASSASPQGAGDTEAFF
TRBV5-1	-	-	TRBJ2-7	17	TGCGCCAGCAGCTTGGCCTTAACGGGAAAGAGCTCCTACGAGCAGTACTTC	CASSLALTGKSSYEQYF
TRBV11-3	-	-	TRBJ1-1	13	TGTGCCAGCAGTCAGGGGATGAACACTGAAGCTTTCTTT	CASSQGMNTEAFF
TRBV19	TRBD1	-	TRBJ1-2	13	TGTGCCAGTGGGAAGGACAGGGGGCTTGGCTACACCTTC	CASGKDRGLGYTF
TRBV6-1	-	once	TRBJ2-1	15	TGTGCCAGCAGTGATAGGAGCCTAATTCGCAATGAGCAGTTCTTC	CASSDRSLIRNEQFF
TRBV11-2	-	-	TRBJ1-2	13	TGTGCCAGCAGCTTATACAGTAACTATGGCTACACCTTC	CASSLYSNYGYTF
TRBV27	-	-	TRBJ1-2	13	TGTGCCAGCAGTTTGGAGGGGCGAAATGGCTACACCTTC	CASSLEGRNGYTF
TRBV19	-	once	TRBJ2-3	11	TGTGCCAGTAGCCGACAAGATACGCAGTATTTT	CASSRQDTQYF
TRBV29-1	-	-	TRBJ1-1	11	TGCAGCGTTAAGACAGTAGGTGAAGCTTTCTTT	CSVKTVGEAFF
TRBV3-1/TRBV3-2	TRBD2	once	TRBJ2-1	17	TGTGCCAGCAGCAAATCCGGGACTAGCGGGAGAGCGGGTGAGCAGTTCTTC	CASSKSGTSGRAGEQFF
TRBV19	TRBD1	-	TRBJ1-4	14	TGTGCCAGCAAGATGACAGGGGAGTGGGAAAAACTGTTTTTT	CASKMTGEWEKLFF
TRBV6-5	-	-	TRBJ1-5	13	TGTGCCAGCAGGGACAATAGCAATCAGCCCCAGCATTTT	CASRDNSNQPQHF
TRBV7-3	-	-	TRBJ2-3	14	TGTGCCAGCAGCCCCGTCCGGGAAGCAGATACGCAGTATTTT	CASSPVREADTQYF
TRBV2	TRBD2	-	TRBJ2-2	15	TGTGCCAGCAAGACACAACTAGCGGGAGCGGGGGAGCTGTTTTTT	CASKTQLAGAGELFF
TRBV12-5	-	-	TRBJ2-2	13	TGTGCTAGTGCCAGGGTAGGAACCGGGGAGCTGTTTTTT	CASARVGTGELFF
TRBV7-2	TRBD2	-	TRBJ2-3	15	TGTGCCAGCAGCTTCCGAGCGGGAGCCACAGATACGCAGTATTTT	CASSFRAGATDTQYF
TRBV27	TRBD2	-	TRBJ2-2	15	TGTGCCAGCAGTCCACCACTAGCGGGAGTCGGGGAGCTGTTTTTT	CASSPPLAGVGELFF
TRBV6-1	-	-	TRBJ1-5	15	TGTGCCAGCAGTGAAGTAGGAGTACCCAATCAGCCCCAGCATTTT	CASSEVGVPNQPQHF
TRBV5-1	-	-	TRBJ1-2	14	TGCGCCAGCAGCTTGGATCCTTCTAACTATGGCTACACCTTC	CASSLDPSNYGYTF
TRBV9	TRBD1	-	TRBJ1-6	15	TGTGCCAGCAGCGTAGGGTGGGACAGCAATTCACCCCTCCACTTT	CASSVGWDSNSPLHF
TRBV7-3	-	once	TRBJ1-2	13	TGTGCCAGCAGTCCCGACCCCGGAGGAGGCTACACCTTC	CASSPDPGGGYTF
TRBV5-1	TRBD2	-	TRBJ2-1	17	TGCGCCAGCAGCTTGGCCACGCTAGCGGGATCTTACAATGAGCAGTTCTTC	CASSLATLAGSYNEQFF